This entry lists 9 T cell receptor beta chains sequenced from one sample in a study of CD4 T cells in relation to SARS-CoV-2 and coronaviruses. Method: immunoSEQ multiplex PCR; TCRdb's copy keeps in-frame clones and lacks some. The sample yields about 65,000 clones, over 70% seen once. The unexposed donors gave CD4+ T cells in 2011-2018, prior to COVID-19. The sequencing input was memory CD4+ T cells from PBMCs. These receptors came from a human donor in good health.

This clone was seen a few times. This sequence joins TRBV7-2 and TRBJ1-6; tentative D call: TRBD1 (6 bases). Trimming cost V 5 bases and J 6 bases, with 17 bases left between them. CDR1 and CDR2 (germline): SGHTA, FQGNSA. This CDR3 is 16 amino acids long. Written as DNA, the CDR3 is TGTGCCAGCAGCCCATCGCTAGGGACAATTAATTCACCCCTCCACTTT. Protein: CASSPSLGTINSPLHF.

The rearrangement links TRBV6-2 or TRBV6-3 to TRBJ1-2, with unresolved D. V was trimmed by 0 bases and J by 5 bases, leaving 19 bases between them. The germline V gene has CDR1 MNHEY and CDR2 SVGEGT. CDR3 size: 17 residues. The CDR3 region is CASSYSTRGRIAYGYTF. DNA of the CDR3: TGTGCCAGCAGTTACTCAACCCGAGGACGGATAGCATATGGCTACACCTTC.

V gene TRBV2 combines with J gene TRBJ1-4; D perhaps matches TRBD1 (5 bases). This CDR3 region has 13 residues. Trimming took off 6 bases at V and 8 bases at J, with 13 bases between the two ends. Germline CDR1 and CDR2: SNHLY and FYNNEI. The CDR3 here is CASSRDRGEKLFF. The CDR3 DNA is TGTGCCAGCAGCAGAGACAGAGGAGAAAAACTGTTTTTT.

The chain employs TRBV6-9 and TRBJ2-5; perhaps TRBD1 as D (5 bases). Trimming took 3 bases from V and 4 from J, leaving 15 bases between them. CDR1 and CDR2 from the germline V gene are MNHGY and SVAAGI. CDR3 length: 15 amino acids. This CDR3 reads CASSYDRGIGETQYF. The CDR3 region has the DNA TGTGCCAGCAGTTACGACAGAGGTATAGGAGAGACCCAGTACTTC.

This clone was found a few times. The V gene is TRBV7-9, the J gene TRBJ1-2; the D is unclear. V was trimmed by 1 base and J by 4 bases, leaving 10 bases between them. Germline CDR1 reads SEHNR; CDR2 reads FQNEAQ (reference sequence). The CDR3 is made up of 14 amino acids. The CDR3 bases are TGTGCCAGCAGCTTAGTTCAGGATTCCTATGGCTACACCTTC. Translating gives CASSLVQDSYGYTF.

This CDR3 is CASSLGGAQGGYTF. The CDR3 coding sequence is TGTGCCAGCAGCTTGGGTGGGGCCCAGGGTGGCTACACCTTC. The J gene is TRBJ1-2, the V gene TRBV5-8; possibly TRBD1 for D (5 bases). Trimming stripped 0 bases from V and 7 bases from J, with 13 bases between. CDR1 is SGHTS and CDR2 is YDEGEE in the germline V gene. This CDR3 comprises 14 residues.

The chain recombines TRBV10-3 with TRBJ1-2, with 9 bases lining up with TRBD1. CDR3 length: 13 amino acids. In germline, CDR1 is ENHRY, CDR2 SYGVKD. The trim removed 5 bases at V and 8 bases at J, leaving 6 bases unmatched. CDR3: CAISPRDRDGYTF. In nucleotides, the CDR3 is TGTGCCATCAGTCCCCGGGACAGGGACGGCTACACCTTC.

V usage is TRBV18 and J usage is TRBJ1-3; 10 bases are shared with TRBD1. The V segment lost 2 bases and the J segment 4 bases; nucleotides outside the gene matches: 5. The germline V gene has CDR1 KGHSH and CDR2 LQKENI. This CDR3 is 16 amino acids long. The CDR3 nucleotides are TGTGCCAGCTCACCAGGCGGGACAGGGGCCGGAAACACCATATATTTT. Translating gives CASSPGGTGAGNTIYF.

The chain combines TRBV2 with TRBJ2-1, with D possibly being TRBD2 (7 bases). CDR3 length: 16 residues. The V and J ends lost 6 bases and 1 base respectively, with 16 bases between them. In germline, CDR1 is SNHLY, CDR2 FYNNEI. CDR3: CASSKRGGVSYNEQFF. In DNA, the CDR3 is TGTGCCAGCAGCAAAAGGGGGGGGGTATCCTACAATGAGCAGTTCTTC.